The clone carrying this T cell receptor beta chain was seen a few times. Germline V gene lookup returns CDR1 SGHTA and CDR2 FQGTGA. Germline trimming cut 2 bases from V and 6 bases from J; bases unmatched to any gene: 7. CDR3 size: 15 residues. Original methodology: Reference gene primer amplification gave estimated nucleated cell counts. Data came from immunoSEQ multiplex PCR; TCRdb stores just in-frame clones and leaves some out. The V and J calls and clone size were taken over from that table, and D and trimming were inferred from the DNA. In the table there are some 140,000 clones, 91% of which are singletons. The data were obtained in a study of blood T cell repertoires in COVID-19. Study in general: There were acute and convalescent COVID-19 samples, and they came from the United States, Italy and Spain. The analysed material was cDNA or gDNA that came from T cells, B-cell-depleted T cells, or PBMCs.

The V gene is TRBV7-3, the J gene TRBJ2-1, with TRBD1 identical over 7 bases. The sample comprised peripheral blood. The clonotype originates from a man between 50 and 59 years old with acute or convalescent COVID-19. The CDR3 nucleotides are TGTGCCAGCAGCTTATCAGGGACAGAGAGCAATGAGCAGTTCTTC. It is translated as CASSLSGTESNEQFF.